This T cell receptor (beta chain) emerged from a study of vaccination and CD4 T cells after COVID-19. Study-wide results and caveats: Post-vaccination, and not before, a median roughly 86% of reactive clones appeared in convalescent patients. Median SARS-CoV-2-reactive clonotype numbers went from about 20 to 38; this increase was not significant.

Oncomine TCR Beta short-read sequencing was applied to DNA from cultured CD4+ T cells. Investigators isolated genomic DNA from cultured CD4+ T cells. From the PCR reads, TCRdb called clonotypes with MiXCR, one entry per CDR3 protein. The repertoire consists of about 20,000 distinct CDR3 sequences, with roughly half occurring once and the leading ten covering around 10%. Sample treatment: roughly nine-day PBMC culture with coronavirus spike peptide pools or control peptides (ViraFEST assay). Around 2 million PBMCs per well were cultured with approximately 9.8 IU/ml IL-2 and approximately 10 ug/ml peptide pools. V shed 5 bases, J shed 0 bases, and the junction held 16 bases outside the gene matches. This CDR3 spans 20 amino acids. Germline loops: CDR1 MNHEY, CDR2 SVGEGT. On this clonotype itself: Antigen: not known.

Sequencing was done on a sample of CD4+ T cells from blood, cultured in vitro. The chain uses TRBV6-2 or TRBV6-3 and TRBJ2-7; 13 bases align to TRBD2. The origin of this receptor is a human donor who had recovered from COVID-19. For the CDR3, the DNA is TGTGCCAGCAGTCGCCTCTCTCCGGGACTAGCGGGACGGAGCTCCTACGAGCAGTACTTC. Its translation is CASSRLSPGLAGRSSYEQYF.